This T cell receptor (beta chain) comes out of a study of T cell responses to AZD1222 COVID-19 vaccine (dated by TCRdb to about 2021). Describing the broader study: A total of about 230 trial participants underwent TCR sequencing, of whom some 210 received two doses of AZD1222 and some 25 received two doses of the MenACWY control vaccine. Trial participants were enrolled by age into 18-55, 56-69 and 70-plus year subgroups, with approximately 150, 28 and 58 TCR-sequenced participants respectively.

The CDR3 goes from the cysteine to the phenylalanine over 15 residues. The CDR3 DNA has 45 bases and is translated from base 1. The germline V gene yields MDHEN for CDR1 and SYDVKM for CDR2. V loses 2 bases of germline sequence and J loses 1 base, and the interval between the two ends is 9 bases. The sample's time point label, decoded: about 28 days (+/-7) after the second vaccine dose. Because spike-specific TCR depth and breadth did not differ between the two schedules, AZD1222 recipients who got a second dose at roughly 4 weeks were pooled with those who got a second dose at roughly 12 weeks. Vaccinee samples were obtained from the UK trials COV001 and COV002, which included a single-blind randomized controlled phase 2/3 trial of AZD1222 (ChAdOx1 nCoV-19) in healthy adults. For TCRbeta chain sequencing, PBMC samples were collected from trial participants at day 0 and at day 28 after the second dose.

Of note for this clone: Its specific antigen is unknown. Base qualities are not recorded, but no much larger clone differs from it by a single base.

The CDR3 regions of human TCRbeta chains were analyzed by immunosequencing. Regarding the original processing steps: TCRs in the repertoires were compared against a reference library of SARS-CoV-2-specific TCRs that had been generated with the MIRA antigen-specificity platform. Breadth was defined as the fraction of unique TCRs that were SARS-CoV-2-associated. Depth was defined as the fraction of total T cells that were SARS-CoV-2-associated. Using the MIRA data, each spike-specific TCR was mapped to the spike region that the TCR reacts to and placed in a CD4 or CD8 class. Log10-transformed breadth and depth values were compared by one-way ANOVA with Sidak's multiple comparisons tests. The clones in this table, taken by TCRdb from immuneACCESS, are in-frame only. Not every clone is retained; where verified, under half of the shortfall comes from an unresolved V gene, and the cause of the rest is unknown. That table is the source of V, J and clone size, and D and trimming were worked out from the DNA. The sample table records over 60,000 clones; 75% to 85% of these occur just once. The ten largest clones take up about 14% of the sample.

Study-wide findings and limitations: The 56-69-year group was small, and its depth increase did not reach significance, likely because of low power. Participants were mostly white British and included more females than males, and it was suggested by the authors that clonal diversity may have been underestimated. Conclusions about previously exposed vaccinees are limited because only a handful of AZD1222 recipients were SARS-CoV-2 seropositive at baseline. No day 14 peak-response samples were available, so repertoires were characterized only after the peak T cell response. CD4 TCRs associated with the vaccine covered the entire spike protein, and the dominant responses were in regions 160-218 and 743-854. After two AZD1222 doses, both the breadth and the depth of spike-specific TCRs were significantly higher than at day 0 and than in MenACWY recipients. Reportedly, almost half of the unique spike-specific TCRs recognized epitopes lying outside the regions that are mutated in the B.1.351 and B.1.1.7 variants.

The receptor's source is an adult who received the AZD1222 COVID-19 vaccine. Sequencing was performed on peripheral blood, taken 28 days after the second AZD1222 dose. The rearranged chain carries TRBV28 and TRBJ1-5; no confident D gene assignment can be made. The nucleotides are TGTGCCAGCAGTTTAGGGCTTTTAAGCAATCAGCCCCAGCATTTT. Its protein reads: CASSLGLLSNQPQHF.